The clone carrying this T cell receptor beta chain has ten or more counts. Its antigen is currently unknown. Using RNA template, CDR3s of TCR alpha and beta were amplified with iRepertoire arm-PCR. For one-step reverse transcription and amplification, roughly 85-450 ng of tissue mRNA or PBMC total RNA was used. One entry per CDR3 protein results from TCRdb running MiXCR on the multiplex PCR reads. The sample has about 94,000 distinct CDR3 sequences; about 25% are singletons. The CDR3 spans 15 residues. Germline lookup yields CDR1 SGHTA and CDR2 FQGNSA. V shed 5 bases and J 0 bases; nucleotides not matched to a gene: 6. The data were obtained in a study of glioma-infiltrating T cells. Overall study results and limits: Non-neoplastic patients had below-expected tissue-blood divergence, while all gliomas exceeded expectation. Very few CDR3 sequences were shared between tissue and blood.

This chain connects TRBV7-2 to TRBJ1-1; 7 positions agree with TRBD1. Sequencing used glioma tissue, nonneoplastic brain tissue, or PBMCs (not recorded which). The sequence was obtained from a human donor with low-grade glioma or glioblastoma, undergoing nonglioma brain surgery, or in good health (not recorded which). The DNA for the CDR3 is TGTGCCAGCAGCCTGGGACAGCTCATGAACACTGAAGCTTTCTTT. Amino acid sequence: CASSLGQLMNTEAFF.